This TCR beta chain was captured by sequencing in a study of blood T cell repertoires in COVID-19. Sequencing was performed with immunoSEQ multiplex PCR; in TCRdb, only in-frame clones are kept and a portion is missing. In the table there are 200,000 to 300,000 clones, roughly 86% of which are singletons. V lost 3 bases and J lost 5; bases outside the gene matches: 1. This CDR3 has 14 residues. Germline lookup yields CDR1 LGHDT and CDR2 YNNKEL (reference sequence). This TCR came from a woman between 25 and 40 years old with acute COVID-19. Sequences were obtained from PBMCs or T cells enriched from blood (not recorded which). This rearrangement joins TRBV3-1 (or the pseudogene TRBV3-2) to TRBJ1-5; 10 nucleotides line up with TRBD1. The CDR3 loop reads CASSQGTGDQPQHF. CDR3 nucleotides: TGTGCCAGCAGCCAGGGGACAGGGGATCAGCCCCAGCATTTT.